This passage covers 15 T cell receptor beta chains from one sample sequenced in a study of blood T cell repertoires in COVID-19. Repertoires were generated with immunoSEQ multiplex PCR, while TCRdb's copy carries only in-frame clones and drops some. The table shows roughly 430,000 clones, with around 90% occurring only once. The sample taken for sequencing was PBMCs or T cells enriched from blood (not recorded which). These receptors were taken from a woman aged 35 to 49 with acute COVID-19.

This sequence joins TRBV4-2 and TRBJ2-1; 7 bases align to TRBD2. CDR1 is LGHNA and CDR2 is YNFKEQ in the germline V gene. The CDR3 has 15 amino acids. V shed 0 bases, J shed 6 bases, and the junction held 5 bases outside the gene matches. The CDR3 sequence is CASSQDRGGRNEQFF. In DNA form, the CDR3 reads TGTGCCAGCAGCCAAGATCGGGGAGGGCGCAATGAGCAGTTCTTC.

The chain is built from TRBV24-1 and TRBJ2-3; tentative D call: TRBD1 (6 bases). The germline CDR1 and CDR2 sequences are KGHDR and SFDVKD. V was shortened by 1 base and J by 5 bases, with 6 bases between the two germline ends. The CDR3 consists of 13 residues. DNA for the CDR3: TGTGCCACCAGTGATTTCAGGGGAGATACGCAGTATTTT. It is translated as CATSDFRGDTQYF.

The V gene is TRBV27, the J gene TRBJ1-1; the match to TRBD1 covers 8 bases. CDR3 length: 16 amino acids. The J segment lost 0 bases and the V segment lost 3 bases, leaving 6 bases of the junction unmatched. Germline V lookup: CDR1 MNHEY, CDR2 SMNVEV (reference sequence). The CDR3 loop is CASSLSGQGLNTEAFF. The DNA of the CDR3 is TGTGCCAGCAGTTTGTCCGGACAGGGATTGAACACTGAAGCTTTCTTT.

J is TRBJ1-6 and V is TRBV6-1; weak D call: TRBD1 (6 bases). Trimming pared 0 bases from V and 3 bases from J, leaving 9 bases between. The germline V gene encodes CDR1 MNHNS and CDR2 SASEGT. The CDR3 consists of 16 residues. The CDR3 sequence is CASSEAAGDYNSPLHF. The CDR3 nucleotides read TGTGCCAGCAGTGAAGCTGCAGGGGACTATAATTCACCCCTCCACTTT.

J is TRBJ2-7 and V is TRBV2; 7 bases fit TRBD1. From germline, CDR1 is SNHLY and CDR2 FYNNEI. The CDR3 sequence is 13 residues long. Unmatched junction bases numbered 8, after V lost 6 bases and J lost 6 bases. The CDR3 spells CASRLQGVIEQYF. As DNA, the CDR3 is TGTGCCAGCAGACTGCAGGGGGTGATCGAGCAGTACTTC. The full variable domain, in which reference TRBV2 and TRBJ2-7 provide the parts outside the CDR3, is EPEVTQTPSHQVTQMGQEVILRCVPISNHLYFYWYRQILGQKVEFLVSFYNNEISEKSEIFDDQFSVERPDGSNFTLKIRSTKLEDSAMYFCASRLQGVIEQYFGPGTRLTVT.

The chain links TRBV19 to TRBJ1-1; D is unclear. The CDR3 has 13 amino acids. The ends were cut back, 4 bases at V and 0 bases at J, with 6 bases in the middle. Germline CDR1 and CDR2: LNHDA and SQIVND (reference sequence). CDR3 residues: CASSNSMNTEAFF. The CDR3, as DNA: TGTGCCAGTAGTAACTCTATGAACACTGAAGCTTTCTTT.

The chain has TRBV3-1 (or the pseudogene TRBV3-2) and TRBJ2-5; maybe TRBD2 (6 bases). V lost 1 base and J lost 4, with 10 bases in between. The CDR3 covers 14 residues. Looked up from germline, CDR1 is LGHDT and CDR2 is YNNKEL (reference sequence). This chain's CDR3 is CASSQVGGGETQYF. CDR3 bases: TGTGCCAGCAGCCAAGTGGGGGGAGGAGAGACCCAGTACTTC.

This chain joins TRBV2 and TRBJ1-4; 10 positions match TRBD1. The CDR3 sequence is 15 residues long. Germline CDR1 reads SNHLY; CDR2 reads FYNNEI. V lost 0 bases and J lost 7; bases outside the gene matches: 2. The CDR3 region has the DNA TGTGCCAGCAGTGAAGCGGGGACAGGGGTTGAAAAACTGTTTTTT. Its translation: CASSEAGTGVEKLFF.

The genes are TRBV18 and TRBJ1-6; D is perhaps TRBD1 (6 bases). Trimming shortened V by 2 bases and J by 8 bases, and 13 bases separated the two germline ends. Germline CDR1 KGHSH, CDR2 LQKENI. The CDR3 consists of 15 residues. The CDR3 loop is CASSPAGQGHSPLHF. The CDR3 DNA follows: TGTGCCAGCTCACCAGCCGGGCAGGGGCATTCACCCCTCCACTTT. The entire variable domain, with the rest obtained from reference TRBV18 and TRBJ1-6, is as follows: NAGVMQNPRHLVRRRGQEARLRCSPMKGHSHVYWYRQLPEEGLKFMVYLQKENIIDESGMPKERFSAEFPKEGPSILRIQQVVRGDSAAYFCASSPAGQGHSPLHFGNGTRLTVT.

This chain uses TRBV20-1 with TRBJ2-3; 11 bases line up with TRBD2. The ends lost 3 bases at V and 0 bases at J; junction bases unmatched: 5. Germline V CDR1 and CDR2: DFQATT, SNEGSKA (reference sequence). The CDR3 covers 16 residues. The CDR3 coding sequence is TGCAGTGCTAGTACTAGCGGGGGAGGGAGCACAGATACGCAGTATTTT. Its protein product is CSASTSGGGSTDTQYF.

The V and J genes are TRBV5-1 and TRBJ1-3; 7 bases line up with TRBD1. CDR3 size: 14 residues. J lost 1 base, V lost 4 bases, and 2 bases had no gene match. Germline V gene lookup returns CDR1 SGHRS and CDR2 YFSETQ. CDR3 protein: CASSPGGSGNTIYF. The CDR3 DNA sequence: TGCGCCAGCAGCCCAGGGGGGTCTGGAAACACCATATATTTT.

V usage is TRBV18 and J usage is TRBJ1-2, with D uncertain. The CDR3 has 13 residues. V was cut by 2 bases and J by 3 bases, with 7 bases left in between. Per germline, CDR1 KGHSH and CDR2 LQKENI. The CDR3 DNA reads as TGTGCCAGCTCACCATTAGAAGACTATGGCTACACCTTC. Protein product: CASSPLEDYGYTF. The whole variable domain, filled in from reference TRBV18 and TRBJ1-2, reads NAGVMQNPRHLVRRRGQEARLRCSPMKGHSHVYWYRQLPEEGLKFMVYLQKENIIDESGMPKERFSAEFPKEGPSILRIQQVVRGDSAAYFCASSPLEDYGYTFGSGTRLTVV.

V and J are TRBV4-1 and TRBJ1-1; maybe TRBD1 (6 bases). Per germline, CDR1 MGHRA and CDR2 YSYEKL. The CDR3 spans 15 residues. V was pared by 6 bases and J by 1 base, with 15 bases between. CDR3 amino acids: CASRFEGGANTEAFF. The CDR3 DNA reads TGCGCCAGCAGATTTGAAGGGGGGGCGAACACTGAAGCTTTCTTT.

The J gene is TRBJ1-3, the V gene TRBV10-3; D perhaps matches TRBD1 (5 bases). The ends were cut back, 6 bases at V and 2 bases at J, with 8 bases in the middle. Germline-derived CDR1 and CDR2 are ENHRY and SYGVKD. This CDR3 is 13 amino acids long. DNA of the CDR3: TGTGCCATCAGAAGGGGAACTGGAAACACCATATATTTT. Residues: CAIRRGTGNTIYF.

The rearrangement links TRBV4-1 to TRBJ2-1; D not certain. From germline, CDR1 is MGHRA and CDR2 YSYEKL. The CDR3 is 15 amino acids. V lost 3 bases and J 3 bases, leaving 12 bases between the germline ends. CDR3 sequence: CASSQTQVNYNEQFF. The CDR3 coding sequence is TGCGCCAGCAGCCAGACCCAGGTGAACTACAATGAGCAGTTCTTC.